This is a list of T cell receptor beta chains from one sample in a study of blood T cell repertoires in COVID-19. Clones were sequenced by immunoSEQ multiplex PCR, and TCRdb holds only the in-frame ones, with some missing. The table includes around 70,000 clones, more than 75% detected once. The specimen sequenced was peripheral blood. The receptors here all came from a woman aged 80 or over with active or convalescent COVID-19. The CDR3 runs from the conserved cysteine through the conserved F or W. The order of the fields is J gene, D gene, V gene, clone size, CDR3 DNA, CDR3 protein. A D gene is named only where the DNA matches it firmly. The size of a clone is reported for some rows only, either as once, few or many, or as a class for expanded clones.

TRBJ2-3,-,TRBV6-5,-,TGTGCCAGCACTCCCTCCGGGGCAGATACGCAGTATTTT,CASTPSGADTQYF
TRBJ1-2,-,TRBV3-1/TRBV3-2,-,TGTGCCAGCAGCCAAACGCGCACAGGCCCGGGTAGTGGCTACACCTTC,CASSQTRTGPGSGYTF
TRBJ2-1,-,TRBV24-1,-,TGTGCCACCAGTGGGCAGGGGGGTGGTAATGAGCAGTTCTTC,CATSGQGGGNEQFF
TRBJ1-1,-,TRBV6-6,-,TGTGCCAGCAACGCACCGGGATACACTGAAGCTTTCTTT,CASNAPGYTEAFF
TRBJ1-2,-,TRBV12-5,-,TGTGCTAGTGTAGACAATAATTATGGCTACACCTTC,CASVDNNYGYTF
TRBJ2-7,TRBD1,TRBV7-2,-,TGTGCCAGCAGCTTAGAGGTGGACAGGACGCAGTACTTC,CASSLEVDRTQYF
TRBJ1-2,TRBD1,TRBV23-1,-,TGCGCCAGCAGTCAATTTACAGGGGGTCGCGGCTACACCTTC,CASSQFTGGRGYTF
TRBJ2-7,TRBD1,TRBV5-6,-,TGTGCCAGCAGCTTCACCTTTACAGGGGGCCCCGCGAAGCAGTACTTC,CASSFTFTGGPAKQYF
TRBJ2-1,-,TRBV3-1/TRBV3-2,-,TGTGCCAGCAGCCAAGATTTCGCGGGGTCAGGGCAGTTCTTC,CASSQDFAGSGQFF
TRBJ2-7,TRBD2,TRBV5-1,few,TGCGCCAGCAGCGCCGGACTGCGGGGGGGACCCTACGAGCAGTACTTC,CASSAGLRGGPYEQYF
TRBJ1-4,-,TRBV9,-,TGTGCCAGCAGCGTATCCGTACGGGGTGAAAAACTGTTTTTT,CASSVSVRGEKLFF
TRBJ1-5,-,TRBV19,-,TGTGCCAGTAGTGAAACAGGTTTCAATCAGCCCCAGCATTTT,CASSETGFNQPQHF
TRBJ2-7,-,TRBV28,-,TGTGCCAGCATTATGGCGGGGGCCAATAACGAGCAGTACTTC,CASIMAGANNEQYF
TRBJ2-3,-,TRBV5-6,-,TGTGCCAGCAGCTTGTTGGACAGTACGCAGTATTTT,CASSLLDSTQYF
TRBJ2-1,-,TRBV12-3/TRBV12-4,-,TGTGCCAGCAGTTTAGGGCCCACAGGGGAGCAGTTCTTC,CASSLGPTGEQFF
TRBJ2-1,TRBD2,TRBV4-3,-,TGCGCCAGCAGCCAAGTGTCTAGCGGGGACGGGATTGAGCAGTTCTTC,CASSQVSSGDGIEQFF
TRBJ1-6,-,TRBV7-4,-,TGTGCCAGCAGCTCCCGACAGCAATATAATTCACCCCTCCACTTT,CASSSRQQYNSPLHF
TRBJ2-3,TRBD1,TRBV5-1,-,TGCGCCAGCAGCTACGGACAGGGGAGAGCAGATACGCAGTATTTT,CASSYGQGRADTQYF
TRBJ2-5,-,TRBV5-1,-,TGCGCCAGCAGCCGCGCAGGGGCGTTTGGGGAGACCCAGTACTTC,CASSRAGAFGETQYF
TRBJ1-1,-,TRBV12-3/TRBV12-4,-,TGTGCCAGCAGTTTAGCCGGTCCCGGTGAAGCTTTCTTT,CASSLAGPGEAFF
TRBJ1-4,TRBD1,TRBV3-1/TRBV3-2,-,TGTGCCAACAGACAGGGTCTGAGGAATGAAAAACTGTTTTTT,CANRQGLRNEKLFF
TRBJ1-1,-,TRBV6-5,-,TGTGCCAGCAGTTACTCGGGACACCTGAACACTGAAGCTTTCTTT,CASSYSGHLNTEAFF